Presented here are 15 T cell receptor beta chains from one specimen sequenced in a study of shared clonotypes between healthy human individuals. Cells designated naive CD8 were CD45RO-negative and were positively selected for CCR7, with terminally differentiated effector memory CD45RA+ cells excluded. Assay: immunoSEQ multiplex PCR; the TCRdb copy retains only in-frame clones and omits some. The table shows about 820,000 clones, with nearly 95% occurring only once. Sequenced input: naive CD8+ T cells sorted from blood. These receptors were taken from a man aged 25 to 40 in good health.

The chain recombines TRBV7-9 with TRBJ2-1, with D maybe TRBD1 (6 bases). The CDR3 is 11 amino acids. The V gene lost 9 bases and the J gene lost 4 bases, with 7 bases spanning the gap. Germline loops: CDR1 SEHNR, CDR2 FQNEAQ (reference sequence). The CDR3 sequence: CARGQYNEQFF. Written as DNA, the CDR3 is TGTGCCAGAGGACAGTACAATGAGCAGTTCTTC.

The CDR3, as DNA: TGTGCCAGCAGCCCCGTGTTGCCGGGCCCCTACGAGCAGTACTTC. Its protein is CASSPVLPGPYEQYF. The chain has TRBV7-9 and TRBJ2-7; D is unclear. Germline V gene sequence: CDR1 SEHNR, CDR2 FQNEAQ (reference sequence). The CDR3 totals 15 residues. The V end was cut by 5 bases, the J end by 2 bases, with 16 bases between.

This chain uses TRBV27 with TRBJ2-2, with D maybe TRBD2 (6 bases). V lost 7 bases to trimming and J lost 0 bases, with 21 bases between them. CDR3 length equals 18 residues. The germline gives CDR1 MNHEY, CDR2 SMNVEV (reference sequence). The DNA for the CDR3 is TGTGCCAGCACTCCCTATGGCGGACTACAGGCGAACACCGGGGAGCTGTTTTTT. Its translation is CASTPYGGLQANTGELFF.

This clone was seen a single time. Its ends do not fully match the called genes, so a read error is possible. Other nucleotide sequences in the sample specify the same CDR3. The chain employs TRBV6-1 and TRBJ2-7; 9 nucleotides match TRBD1. The CDR3 runs 15 residues. Germline V gives CDR1 MNHNS, CDR2 SASEGT. CDR3 in DNA: TGTGCCAGCACCCCTTGGGGGACAGGGAAGATCGAGCAGTACTTT. Its protein is CASTPWGTGKIEQYF.

This chain links TRBV10-3 with TRBJ2-1; D is ambiguous. The germline V and J ends were trimmed by 5 bases and 0 bases, with 11 bases remaining between them. This CDR3 is built from 15 residues. Germline V gene sequence: CDR1 ENHRY, CDR2 SYGVKD. The CDR3 sequence is CAISLEQSSYNEQFF. For the CDR3, the DNA is TGTGCCATCAGTCTGGAGCAGAGCTCCTACAATGAGCAGTTCTTC.

The rearrangement joins TRBV9 to TRBJ2-7, with 9 bases aligning to TRBD2. Germline-derived CDR1 and CDR2 are SGDLS and YYNGEE. The CDR3 totals 12 residues. The V segment lost 7 bases and the J segment 7 bases; nucleotides outside the gene matches: 6. CDR3 DNA: TGTGCCAGCGGAGCGGGAGGAGCTGAGCAGTACTTC. Protein: CASGAGGAEQYF.

V gene TRBV7-9 combines with J gene TRBJ2-7; 9 bases align to TRBD2. The CDR3 spans 15 residues. CDR1 and CDR2 (germline): SEHNR, FQNEAQ (reference sequence). Trimming cost V 4 bases and J 5 bases; bases outside gene matches: 9. CDR3 in DNA: TGTGCCAGCAGCTCACCGCTTAGCGGGAGCCACGAGCAGTACTTC. This codes for CASSSPLSGSHEQYF.

This sequence joins TRBV7-6 and TRBJ1-1, with TRBD1 matching 10 bases. This CDR3 has 14 amino acids. Trimming removed 4 bases from V and 7 bases from J; junction bases left unmatched: 6. Per germline, CDR1 SGHVS and CDR2 FNYEAQ. The CDR3 loop reads CASSSRDRGFEAFF. The CDR3, as DNA: TGTGCCAGCAGCTCTCGGGACAGGGGATTTGAAGCTTTCTTT.

V gene TRBV27 combines with J gene TRBJ2-5; D is tentatively TRBD1 or TRBD2 (5 bases each). CDR3 size: 15 residues. CDR1 and CDR2 from the germline V gene are MNHEY and SMNVEV (reference sequence). Between the trimmed V and J ends, which lost 1 base and 2 bases, there was a span of 11 bases. The CDR3 sequence is CASSLFGGFQETQYF. The CDR3 DNA reads as TGTGCCAGCAGTTTATTTGGGGGTTTTCAAGAGACCCAGTACTTC.

V gene TRBV7-2 combines with J gene TRBJ2-1; D unresolved. Germline V CDR1 and CDR2: SGHTA, FQGNSA. V was cut by 5 bases and J by 0 bases, with 14 bases left in between. The CDR3 runs 16 residues. The CDR3 sequence: CASSPRARNSYNEQFF. The CDR3 DNA is TGTGCCAGCAGCCCCCGAGCCAGAAACTCCTACAATGAGCAGTTCTTC.

The chain couples TRBV7-9 to TRBJ1-5; no clear D gene. CDR1 SEHNR and CDR2 FQNEAQ come from the germline V gene (reference sequence). V gave up 4 bases and J gave up 3 bases, with 19 bases separating them. The CDR3 contains 17 residues. The CDR3, as DNA: TGTGCCAGCAGCTCCCTGAGGGAGGGAGGCCTCAATCAGCCCCAGCATTTT. It specifies CASSSLREGGLNQPQHF.

The DNA for the CDR3 is TGCGCCAGCAGTGACAGGGGGCGCTCCGGGGAGCTGTTTTTT. This translates into CASSDRGRSGELFF. The genes are TRBV10-1 and TRBJ2-2, with 8 bases fitting TRBD1. Germline V CDR1 and CDR2: WNHNN, SYGVQD (reference sequence). The V gene end was trimmed by 3 bases and the J gene end by 6 bases; junction bases not matched to a gene: 3. The CDR3 is made up of 14 amino acids.

V and J are TRBV10-1 and TRBJ2-5; D is unclear. Germline CDR1 and CDR2: WNHNN and SYGVQD (reference sequence). The length of the CDR3 is 13 residues. The germline V and J ends were trimmed by 5 bases and 1 base, with 8 bases remaining between them. The CDR3 DNA follows: TGCGCCAGCAGTCCTGACTCCCAAGAGACCCAGTACTTC. This translates into CASSPDSQETQYF.

This chain connects TRBV7-2 to TRBJ2-7, with unresolved D. CDR3 length: 15 residues. Trimming stripped 5 bases from V and 4 bases from J, with 18 bases between. Germline CDR1 is SGHTA and CDR2 is FQGNSA. CDR3 amino acids: CASSPVESLGYEQYF. The CDR3 nucleotides read TGTGCCAGCAGCCCCGTCGAGAGCCTCGGGTACGAGCAGTACTTC.

The chain joins TRBV9 to TRBJ2-7; the D gene could be TRBD1 or TRBD2 (5 bases each). The CDR3 has 16 residues. V was pared by 0 bases and J by 3 bases, with 16 bases between. Germline V gene lookup returns CDR1 SGDLS and CDR2 YYNGEE. In DNA, the CDR3 is TGTGCCAGCAGCGTAGCTAGGGGAGCGGACCTCTACGAGCAGTACTTC. This sequence encodes CASSVARGADLYEQYF.